Here is one T cell receptor beta chain with its context. Antigen specificity is unknown. The data stem from a study of cytomegalovirus exposure and HLA in healthy donors. Findings and limits, study-wide: A prior analysis recorded that most TCR beta V segments were productive about 87% or about 30% of the time. Donor immune exposure was known only as CMV serostatus.

PCR involved 60 Vbeta and 13 Jbeta primers. The table came from immunoSEQ multiplex PCR; TCRdb's copy has only in-frame clones and leaves some out. The sample contains some 110,000 clones, about 80% of which appear only once. V shed 8 bases and J shed 4 bases, with 17 bases lying between them. The CDR3 has 14 residues. In germline, CDR1 is KGHSH, CDR2 LQKENI. This TCR came from a middle-aged man in good health and CMV-seronegative. Sequencing was carried out using PBMCs. The rearrangement uses TRBV18 and TRBJ1-1, with D maybe TRBD1 (6 bases). CDR3 nucleotide sequence: TGTGCCAGCCAAGAACAGGGTGGTGGCACTGAAGCTTTCTTT. Translated, it gives CASQEQGGGTEAFF.